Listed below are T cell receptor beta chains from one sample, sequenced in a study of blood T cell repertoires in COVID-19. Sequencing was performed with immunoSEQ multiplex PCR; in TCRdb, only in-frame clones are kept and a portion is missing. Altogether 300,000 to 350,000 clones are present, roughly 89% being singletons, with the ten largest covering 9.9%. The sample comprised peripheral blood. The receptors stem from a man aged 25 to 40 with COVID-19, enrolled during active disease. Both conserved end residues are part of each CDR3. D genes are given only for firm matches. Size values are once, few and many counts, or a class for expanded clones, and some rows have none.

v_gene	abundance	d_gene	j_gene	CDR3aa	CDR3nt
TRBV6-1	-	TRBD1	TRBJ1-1	CASSDRQGADTEAFF	TGTGCCAGCAGTGATAGACAGGGGGCGGATACTGAAGCTTTCTTT
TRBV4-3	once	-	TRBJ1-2	CASSQNTGGSNGYTF	TGCGCCAGCAGCCAAAATACGGGGGGGTCGAATGGCTACACCTTC
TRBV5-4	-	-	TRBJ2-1	CALGGYYNEQFF	TGTGCCCTTGGCGGGTATTACAATGAGCAGTTCTTC
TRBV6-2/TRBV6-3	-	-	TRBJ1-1	CASSREGLNTEAFF	TGTGCCAGCAGTAGAGAGGGCTTGAACACTGAAGCTTTCTTT
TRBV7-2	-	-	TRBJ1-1	CASSLGPGMNTEAFF	TGTGCCAGCAGCTTAGGCCCAGGGATGAACACTGAAGCTTTCTTT
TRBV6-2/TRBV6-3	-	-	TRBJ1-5	CASSRTGDGNQPQHF	TGTGCCAGCAGCCGCACGGGGGACGGGAATCAGCCCCAGCATTTT
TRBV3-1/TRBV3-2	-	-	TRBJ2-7	CASSQRGGEEQYF	TGTGCCAGCAGTCAGAGGGGGGGGGAGGAGCAGTACTTC
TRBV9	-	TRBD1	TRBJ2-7	CASSTGDRVSYEQYF	TGTGCCAGCAGCACCGGGGACAGAGTCAGCTACGAGCAGTACTTC
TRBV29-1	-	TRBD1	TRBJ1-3	CSVQTTGMAGNTIYF	TGCAGCGTACAAACGACAGGGATGGCTGGAAACACCATATATTTT
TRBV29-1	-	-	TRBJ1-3	CSVGQGTGNTIYF	TGCAGCGTTGGCCAGGGGACTGGAAACACCATATATTTT
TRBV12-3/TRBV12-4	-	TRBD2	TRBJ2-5	CASSTGGYGTQYF	TGTGCCAGCAGCACCGGGGGGTACGGGACCCAGTACTTC
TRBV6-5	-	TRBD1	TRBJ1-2	CASSPRWDSLYGYTF	TGTGCCAGCAGTCCAAGATGGGACAGTCTCTATGGCTACACCTTC
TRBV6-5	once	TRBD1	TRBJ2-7	CAGATGGSYEQYF	TGTGCCGGCGCGACAGGGGGCTCCTACGAGCAGTACTTC
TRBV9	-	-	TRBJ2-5	CASSVSPKQETQYF	TGTGCCAGCAGCGTATCTCCTAAGCAAGAGACCCAGTACTTC
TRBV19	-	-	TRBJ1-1	CASSNRARDTEAFF	TGTGCCAGTAGTAACAGGGCGCGGGACACTGAAGCTTTCTTT
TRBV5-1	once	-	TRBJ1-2	CASSLAGESYGYTF	TGCGCCAGCAGCTTGGCCGGGGAGAGCTATGGCTACACCTTC
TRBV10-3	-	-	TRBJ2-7	CAISESNLETSYEQYF	TGTGCCATCAGTGAGTCGAACCTGGAGACTAGCTACGAGCAGTACTTC
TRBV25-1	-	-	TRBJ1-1	CASSPVGSGIDEAFF	TGTGCCAGCAGCCCCGTGGGCTCGGGGATCGATGAAGCTTTCTTT
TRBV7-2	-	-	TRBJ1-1	CASSLEPGNTEAFF	TGTGCCAGCAGCTTAGAGCCTGGGAACACTGAAGCTTTCTTT
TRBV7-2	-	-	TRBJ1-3	CASRQGSSGNTIYF	TGTGCCAGCAGGCAAGGGAGCTCTGGAAACACCATATATTTT
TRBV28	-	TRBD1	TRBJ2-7	CASSESGTGHNEQYF	TGTGCCAGCTCCGAGTCCGGGACAGGGCACAACGAGCAGTACTTC
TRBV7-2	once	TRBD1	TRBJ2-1	CASTRSTGTGEGNEQFF	TGTGCCAGCACACGATCAACCGGGACAGGGGAGGGGAATGAGCAGTTCTTC
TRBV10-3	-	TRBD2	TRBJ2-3	CAINLRNGGSTADTQYF	TGTGCCATCAATCTGCGGAATGGCGGGAGCACCGCAGATACGCAGTATTTT
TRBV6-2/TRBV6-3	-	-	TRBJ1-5	CASSWGGLNQPQHF	TGTGCCAGCAGTTGGGGGGGACTCAATCAGCCCCAGCATTTT
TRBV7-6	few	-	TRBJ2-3	CASSLSSLTDTQYF	TGTGCCAGCAGCTTATCAAGCCTCACAGATACGCAGTATTTT
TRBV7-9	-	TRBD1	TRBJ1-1	CASSGDRAIEAFF	TGTGCCAGCAGCGGGGACAGAGCGATTGAAGCTTTCTTT
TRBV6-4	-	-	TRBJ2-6	CASSDMGQGSGANVLTF	TGTGCCAGCAGTGATATGGGTCAGGGGTCTGGGGCCAACGTCCTGACTTTC
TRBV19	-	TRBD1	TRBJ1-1	CASSMTGGSSEAFF	TGTGCCAGTAGTATGACAGGGGGCTCCTCTGAAGCTTTCTTT
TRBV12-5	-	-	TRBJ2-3	CASGLRVHPDTQYF	TGTGCTAGTGGTTTGCGGGTTCACCCAGATACGCAGTATTTT
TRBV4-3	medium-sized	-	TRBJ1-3	CASSQGSAASRGNTIYF	TGCGCCAGCAGCCAAGGGTCGGCGGCCAGTCGAGGAAACACCATATATTTT
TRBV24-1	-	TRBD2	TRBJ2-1	CATELAGTGEQFF	TGTGCCACCGAGTTAGCGGGAACGGGTGAGCAGTTCTTC
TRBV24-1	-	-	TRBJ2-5	CATSDPGGPAETQYF	TGTGCCACCAGTGACCCTGGAGGACCGGCGGAGACCCAGTACTTC
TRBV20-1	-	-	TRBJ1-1	CSALTGEAFF	TGCAGTGCCCTGACAGGTGAAGCTTTCTTT
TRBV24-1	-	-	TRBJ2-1	CATSVGGIYSYNEQFF	TGTGCCACCAGTGTAGGAGGGATCTATTCCTACAATGAGCAATTCTTC
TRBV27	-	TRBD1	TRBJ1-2	CASSGQGSPGYTF	TGTGCCAGCAGCGGACAGGGCTCCCCTGGCTACACCTTC
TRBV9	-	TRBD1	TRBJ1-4	CASSKQGGHGNEKLFF	TGTGCCAGCAGCAAACAAGGGGGCCACGGTAATGAAAAACTGTTTTTT
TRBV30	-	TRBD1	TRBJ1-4	CAWSVGGNEKLFF	TGTGCCTGGAGTGTAGGGGGCAATGAAAAACTGTTTTTT
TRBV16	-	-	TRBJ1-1	CASSQEAGRHTEAFF	TGTGCCAGCAGCCAAGAGGCAGGGAGGCACACTGAAGCTTTCTTT
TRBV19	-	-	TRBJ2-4	CASSHRVAKNIQYF	TGTGCCAGTAGTCACAGGGTAGCCAAAAACATTCAGTACTTC
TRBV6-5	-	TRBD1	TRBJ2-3	CASSLDRGLDTQYF	TGTGCCAGCAGTTTGGACAGGGGGCTGGATACGCAGTATTTT
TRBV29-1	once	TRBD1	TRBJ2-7	CSASTGLYYEQYF	TGCAGCGCCTCGACAGGGTTGTACTACGAGCAGTACTTC
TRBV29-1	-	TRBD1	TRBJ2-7	CSARDRESYEQYF	TGCAGCGCCCGAGACAGGGAGAGCTACGAGCAGTACTTC